The rows below give T cell receptor beta chains drawn from one sample of a study of long-term antiretroviral therapy in people with HIV. TCRdb keeps only in-frame clones here, not all; method: immunoSEQ multiplex PCR. The sample lists around 22,000 clones; 90% to 95% were seen once. The sample here was unsorted PBMCs, taken roughly 5.1 years after starting antiretroviral therapy. Every receptor here comes from a woman between 45 and 65 years old with HIV. CDR3s include the opening cysteine and the closing phenylalanine or tryptophan. D genes are given only for firm matches. Not every row has a clone size; where given, it reads once, few, many or a size class.

abundance	d_gene	v_gene	j_gene	CDR3nt	CDR3aa
.	TRBD1	TRBV29-1	TRBJ2-5	TGCAGCTCCGGGACAGCCCAAGAGACCCAGTACTTC	CSSGTAQETQYF
.	.	TRBV4-1	TRBJ1-5	TGCGCCAGCAGCCAAGAAGGTAGCAATCAGCCCCAGCATTTT	CASSQEGSNQPQHF
once	.	TRBV28	TRBJ1-1	TGTGCCAGCAGTTTAACTTTGATCACTGAAGCTTTCTTT	CASSLTLITEAFF
.	.	TRBV5-8	TRBJ1-1	TGTGCCAGCAGGTTATCCCCTTTGGCGGCTTTCTTT	CASRLSPLAAFF
.	TRBD1	TRBV6-6	TRBJ1-1	TGTGCCAGCACCCAGATAGGGGGCAGGGGCACTGAAGCTTTCTTT	CASTQIGGRGTEAFF
.	TRBD1	TRBV14	TRBJ1-2	TGTGCCAGCAGCCAAGAATACGACAGGGTTGCGGCCGGCTACACCTTC	CASSQEYDRVAAGYTF
.	TRBD1	TRBV27	TRBJ2-2	TGTGCCAGCAGTTCGGGGACAGGGAACACCGGGGAGCTGTTTTTT	CASSSGTGNTGELFF
.	TRBD1	TRBV10-3	TRBJ1-6	TGTGCCATCAGTGAGACAGGGGGCTATAATTCACCCCTCCACTTT	CAISETGGYNSPLHF
.	TRBD2	TRBV27	TRBJ2-2	TGTGCCAGCCTCCGATTGAGTAGCGGGAGTCTGAACACCGGGGAGCTGTTTTTT	CASLRLSSGSLNTGELFF
.	TRBD1	TRBV29-1	TRBJ2-7	TGCAGCGTCTTGGGGGACAGGGGGCTCTACGAGCAGTACTTC	CSVLGDRGLYEQYF
.	.	TRBV7-6	TRBJ2-1	TGTGCCAGCAGCTTACCCGGCGGCCGTTACAATGAGCAGTTCTTC	CASSLPGGRYNEQFF
.	.	TRBV27	TRBJ1-4	TGTGCCAGCAGTCAGCGGGGGGGGACTAATGAAAAACTGTTTTTT	CASSQRGGTNEKLFF
.	TRBD1	TRBV19	TRBJ2-3	TGTGCCAGTAGTTCGGGACAGTTTGCTAGCACAGATACGCAGTATTTT	CASSSGQFASTDTQYF
.	TRBD1	TRBV6-5	TRBJ1-4	TGTGCCAGCAGCCCTGGGACAGCTGGGAGTGAAAAACTGTTTTTT	CASSPGTAGSEKLFF
.	.	TRBV5-1	TRBJ1-4	TGCGCCAGCAGCTATGACCCGGCTCGGGAAAAACTGTTTTTT	CASSYDPAREKLFF
once	.	TRBV18	TRBJ2-2	TGTGCCAGCTCACCATGGAAGGGGGAGGCGAACACCGGGGAGCTGTTTTTT	CASSPWKGEANTGELFF
once	TRBD2	TRBV14	TRBJ2-3	TGTGCCAGCAGCCAAATAGCGGGAAGGGGCACAGATACGCAGTATTTT	CASSQIAGRGTDTQYF
.	TRBD2	TRBV5-4	TRBJ2-5	TGTGCCAGCAGCTTGCGGGGGGAAGAGACCCAGTACTTC	CASSLRGEETQYF
.	.	TRBV10-3	TRBJ1-4	TGTGCCACGACAGGCGGATTTAATGAAAAACTGTTTTTT	CATTGGFNEKLFF
.	.	TRBV5-6	TRBJ2-3	TGTGCCAGCAGCACTCGAGGGGGCACAGATACGCAGTATTTT	CASSTRGGTDTQYF
.	.	TRBV25-1	TRBJ2-2	TGTGCCAGCGGCCGGGACACCGGGGAGCTGTTTTTT	CASGRDTGELFF
once	.	TRBV7-8	TRBJ2-7	TGTGCCAGCAGCTGGGGACTTGCGAGAGTGGAAGAGCAGTACTTC	CASSWGLARVEEQYF
.	.	TRBV11-2	TRBJ2-7	TGTGCCAGCAGCTTCCAACCCTACGAGCAGTACTTC	CASSFQPYEQYF
.	TRBD1	TRBV7-3	TRBJ2-3	TGTGCCAGCGGACAGGGCACAGATACGCAGTATTTT	CASGQGTDTQYF
.	TRBD1	TRBV2	TRBJ1-5	TGTGCCAGCAGTGAGCTGACAGGGAATCAGCCCCAGCATTTT	CASSELTGNQPQHF
.	TRBD1	TRBV29-1	TRBJ2-2	TGCAGCGTGGGAACCGGGACAGGTTCCTCGAACACCGGGGAGCTGTTTTTT	CSVGTGTGSSNTGELFF
.	.	TRBV7-6	TRBJ1-1	TGTGCCAGCAGCTTATCGGGGGGCCGGACTGAAGCTTTCTTT	CASSLSGGRTEAFF
.	.	TRBV14	TRBJ1-2	TGTGCCAGCAGCCCTCCGGGGGCCCACTATGGCTACACCTTC	CASSPPGAHYGYTF
.	.	TRBV7-8	TRBJ2-7	TGTGCCAGCAGCCGAAATTCCGGACTCCGAAGCCTTTACGAGCAGTACTTC	CASSRNSGLRSLYEQYF
.	TRBD2	TRBV6-5	TRBJ2-3	TGTGCCAGCCGCGGGGGGGCGGGAGTAGATACGCAGTATTTT	CASRGGAGVDTQYF
.	.	TRBV7-9	TRBJ2-1	TGTGCCAGCAGCTTAAGACGGGACAATGAGCAGTTCTTC	CASSLRRDNEQFF